These 27 T cell receptor beta chains originate from one sample sequenced in a study of cytomegalovirus exposure and HLA in healthy donors. PCR used 60 Vbeta primers and 13 Jbeta primers. TCRdb's copy holds only in-frame clones and misses some; the assay was immunoSEQ multiplex PCR. The table lists around 200,000 clones, approximately 80% of them singletons. The source material was PBMCs. These receptor sequences come from a girl aged 5 to 17 in good health and CMV-seronegative.

The rearrangement uses TRBV5-1 and TRBJ2-7; D unresolved. CDR1 is SGHRS and CDR2 is YFSETQ in the germline V gene. V lost 4 bases and J 6 bases, leaving 2 bases between the germline ends. CDR3 length equals 9 residues. CDR3 sequence (DNA): TGCGCCAGCAGCCTCGAGCAGTACTTC. Its protein product is CASSLEQYF.

V is TRBV4-1 and J is TRBJ2-2; the D gene is possibly TRBD2 (6 bases). Germline lookup yields CDR1 MGHRA and CDR2 YSYEKL. V lost 0 bases and J 4 bases, leaving 9 bases between the germline ends. The CDR3 has 15 amino acids. The CDR3 DNA follows: TGCGCCAGCAGCCAAGACGGGAGCGGCACCGGGGAGCTGTTTTTT. It specifies CASSQDGSGTGELFF.

As regards this clone: Other nucleotide sequences from this sample produce the same CDR3. In DNA, the CDR3 is TGCGCCAGCAGCTTAAGCGGAATATATGGCTACACCTTC. It codes for CASSLSGIYGYTF. This chain connects TRBV5-1 to TRBJ1-2; D ambiguous. Trimming removed 2 bases at V and 5 bases at J, with 10 bases between. Germline-derived CDR1 and CDR2 are SGHRS and YFSETQ. This CDR3 is 13 amino acids long.

The chain couples TRBV6-1 to TRBJ1-1; tentative D call: TRBD1 (5 bases). Trimming took off 5 bases at V and 4 bases at J, with 14 bases between the two ends. The CDR3 runs 14 residues. Per the germline V gene, CDR1 is MNHNS and CDR2 is SASEGT. For the CDR3, the DNA is TGTGCCAGCAGTTATTCGTGGACACGCACTGAAGCTTTCTTT. It yields the protein CASSYSWTRTEAFF.

The rearrangement links TRBV12-1 to TRBJ2-7; the table assigns TRBD2, which was not confirmed against the DNA. TRBV12-1 counts as a pseudogene. CDR3 length: 19 residues. The CDR3 region is CASSFGRTSGGRHSAEQYF. In DNA form, the CDR3 reads TGTGCCAGCAGCTTTGGCCGGACTAGCGGGGGGCGCCACTCGGCGGAGCAGTACTTC.

This chain connects TRBV7-2 to TRBJ2-3; 9 nucleotides agree with TRBD1. The junction had 8 bases not matched to a gene; V was cut back by 1 base and J by 6 bases. CDR3 length equals 16 residues. Germline values: CDR1 SGHTA, CDR2 FQGNSA. Written as DNA, the CDR3 is TGTGCCAGCAGCTTAGGACAGGGGGGAGGTTGGGATACGCAGTATTTT. Protein product: CASSLGQGGGWDTQYF.

V usage is TRBV27 and J usage is TRBJ1-2, with D possibly being TRBD1 (5 bases). The CDR3 sequence is 14 residues long. Trimming took 2 bases from V and 4 from J, leaving 11 bases between them. The germline V gene encodes CDR1 MNHEY and CDR2 SMNVEV (reference sequence). The CDR3 region is CASSLAADTYGYTF. In DNA form, the CDR3 reads TGTGCCAGCAGTTTAGCGGCGGACACCTATGGCTACACCTTC.

The sample holds one count of this clone. This chain links TRBV7-2 with TRBJ1-5, with 7 bases aligning to TRBD1. Germline V gives CDR1 SGHTA, CDR2 FQGNSA. The length of the CDR3 is 14 residues. Trimming cost V 5 bases and J 3 bases; bases outside gene matches: 4. The CDR3 DNA reads as TGTGCCAGCAGCCCGGGACAGCTCAATCAGCCCCAGCATTTT. Its translation: CASSPGQLNQPQHF.

V gene TRBV6-5 combines with J gene TRBJ2-2, with D maybe TRBD2 (5 bases). Germline V gene sequence: CDR1 MNHEY, CDR2 SVGAGI. V dropped 2 bases and J dropped 7 bases, with 8 bases sitting between them. The length of the CDR3 is 13 residues. CDR3 sequence reads: CASSYEGIGELFF. In DNA form, the CDR3 reads TGTGCCAGCAGTTACGAGGGAATCGGGGAGCTGTTTTTT.

The CDR3 here is CAWGRMGGETQYF. CDR3 DNA: TGTGCCTGGGGTCGGATGGGGGGAGAGACCCAGTACTTC. The chain uses TRBV30 and TRBJ2-5; a possible D gene is TRBD2 (6 bases). The V and J ends lost 5 bases and 4 bases respectively, with 14 bases between them. CDR1 and CDR2 from the germline V gene are GTSNPN and SVGIG (reference sequence). The CDR3 contains 13 residues.

The chain links TRBV30 to TRBJ2-7; D is possibly TRBD1 (7 bases). V lost 3 bases, J lost 1 base, and 13 bases lay in between. Looked up from germline, CDR1 is GTSNPN and CDR2 is SVGIG (reference sequence). This CDR3 has 14 residues. CDR3 amino acids: CAWSRRGASYEQYF. The CDR3 bases are TGTGCCTGGAGCCGCAGGGGGGCTTCCTACGAGCAGTACTTC.

The chain links TRBV7-2 to TRBJ1-5; TRBD1 aligns across 11 bases. This CDR3 is built from 15 residues. Germline V gene sequence: CDR1 SGHTA, CDR2 FQGNSA. Germline trimming cut 2 bases from V and 7 bases from J; bases unmatched to any gene: 4. CDR3 in amino acids: CASSLRRDRGQPQHF. Here the CDR3 DNA reads TGTGCCAGCAGCTTAAGGCGGGACAGGGGGCAGCCCCAGCATTTT.

This clone is a singleton in its sample. The chain couples TRBV19 to TRBJ1-1, with 9 positions matching TRBD1. This CDR3 is 14 amino acids long. CDR1 and CDR2 (germline): LNHDA, SQIVND (reference sequence). V shed 9 bases and J 1 base; nucleotides not matched to a gene: 6. The CDR3 region is CASALQGANTEAFF. The DNA for the CDR3 is TGTGCCAGCGCGTTACAGGGGGCGAACACTGAAGCTTTCTTT.

The V call is TRBV7-2, the J call TRBJ2-1; 14 nucleotides match TRBD2. V lost 2 bases to trimming and J lost 7 bases; unmatched junction nucleotides: 4. The germline CDR1 and CDR2 sequences are SGHTA and FQGNSA. This CDR3 comprises 16 residues. The CDR3 reads CASSLRTSGRRNEQFF. The CDR3 nucleotides read TGTGCCAGCAGCTTACGGACTAGCGGGAGGAGGAATGAGCAGTTCTTC.

J is TRBJ2-1 and V is TRBV11-2, with 9 bases matching TRBD1. V dropped 6 bases and J dropped 8; count of bases not matched to a gene: 20. Germline CDR1 reads SGHAT; CDR2 reads FQNNGV. CDR3 length: 18 amino acids. CDR3 nucleotides: TGTGCCAGCAGTTATAACCTACAGGGGGCTCATACGAAAGATGAGCAGTTCTTC. Encoded protein: CASSYNLQGAHTKDEQFF.

The chain uses TRBV30 and TRBJ1-2; a weak D match, TRBD1 (6 bases). CDR1 GTSNPN and CDR2 SVGIG come from the germline V gene (reference sequence). V shed 4 bases and J shed 3 bases, with 12 bases lying between them. CDR3 size: 13 residues. In DNA, the CDR3 is TGTGCCTGGAACAGGGAAGGGCACTATGGCTACACCTTC. It codes for CAWNREGHYGYTF.

This rearrangement joins TRBV4-3 to TRBJ1-6; D remains unclear. This CDR3 contains 15 residues. V gave up 1 base and J gave up 7 bases, with 11 bases separating them. The germline V gene encodes CDR1 LGHNA and CDR2 YSLEER. The CDR3 loop reads CASSQGVQLNSPLHF. CDR3 nucleotide sequence: TGCGCCAGCAGCCAAGGGGTACAACTAAATTCACCCCTCCACTTT.

This chain uses TRBV7-2 with TRBJ2-3, with no clear D. Trimming took off 5 bases at V and 4 bases at J, with 16 bases between the two ends. This CDR3 has 15 residues. Per germline, CDR1 SGHTA and CDR2 FQGNSA. The CDR3 coding sequence is TGTGCCAGCAGCCCCAACACGGCGGAGTCAGATACGCAGTATTTT. The encoded protein is CASSPNTAESDTQYF. The variable domain in full, with the rest retrieved from reference TRBV7-2 and TRBJ2-3, is GAGVSQSPSNKVTEKGKDVELRCDPISGHTALYWYRQSLGQGLEFLIYFQGNSAPDKSGLPSDRFSAERTGGSVSTLTIQRTQQEDSAVYLCASSPNTAESDTQYFGPGTRLTVL.

The CDR3 loop reads CSVEPPGTYEQYF. The DNA of the CDR3 is TGCAGCGTTGAACCCCCAGGGACCTACGAGCAGTACTTC. The chain uses TRBV29-1 and TRBJ2-7; possibly TRBD1 for D (5 bases). V dropped 2 bases and J dropped 2 bases, with 10 bases sitting between them. Germline V gene lookup returns CDR1 SQVTM and CDR2 ANQGSEA. This CDR3 region has 13 residues.

V and J are TRBV5-1 and TRBJ1-1; D is uncertain. This CDR3 contains 12 residues. The germline gives CDR1 SGHRS, CDR2 YFSETQ. Trimming stripped 0 bases from V and 11 bases from J, with 11 bases between. As DNA, the CDR3 is TGCGCCAGCAGCTTGGACGGGAGGGAGGCTTTCTTT. Translation gives CASSLDGREAFF.

The chain combines TRBV28 with TRBJ2-2, with 7 bases fitting TRBD1. Germline CDR1 is MDHEN and CDR2 is SYDVKM. This CDR3 spans 14 amino acids. The trim removed 6 bases at V and 6 bases at J, leaving 7 bases unmatched. The chain's CDR3 is CASRGTVNAGELFF. CDR3 bases: TGTGCCAGCAGGGGGACAGTTAACGCCGGGGAGCTGTTTTTT.

The chain joins TRBV28 to TRBJ2-1, with 8 bases fitting TRBD2. The germline gives CDR1 MDHEN, CDR2 SYDVKM. Losses at the gene ends were 1 base for V and 7 bases for J; bases not matched to a gene: 6. The CDR3 is 15 residues long. The DNA for the CDR3 is TGTGCCAGCAGTTTATCGAGCGGGAGTGCGAATGAGCAGTTCTTC. This codes for CASSLSSGSANEQFF.

The chain has TRBV4-1 and TRBJ2-4; D perhaps matches TRBD2 (6 bases). The CDR3 length is 15 residues. CDR1 is MGHRA and CDR2 is YSYEKL in the germline V gene. V lost 3 bases, J lost 0 bases, and 9 bases lay in between. In DNA, the CDR3 is TGCGCCAGCAGCCAGCTGGGACTAGCCAAAAACATTCAGTACTTC. It yields the protein CASSQLGLAKNIQYF.

This clone was seen a handful of times. The V call is TRBV6-5, the J call TRBJ1-1; D is perhaps TRBD1 (5 bases). Germline V gene sequence: CDR1 MNHEY, CDR2 SVGAGI. V gave up 1 base and J gave up 4 bases, with 10 bases separating them. CDR3 length equals 14 residues. The CDR3 DNA reads TGTGCCAGCAGTTACTTGGGAAGGGGCACTGAAGCTTTCTTT. Protein: CASSYLGRGTEAFF.

The rearrangement links TRBV9 to TRBJ1-1; a weak D match, TRBD1 (6 bases). CDR3 length equals 14 residues. The germline gives CDR1 SGDLS, CDR2 YYNGEE. Trimming pared 4 bases from V and 9 bases from J, leaving 19 bases between. The CDR3 sequence: CASSKGGGSEKAFF. The DNA for the CDR3 is TGTGCCAGCAGCAAGGGGGGGGGAAGTGAAAAAGCTTTCTTT.

DNA of the CDR3: TGTGCCAGCTCTCCGGGACAGGGACAAAGCTACACCTTC. It specifies CASSPGQGQSYTF. This chain uses TRBV18 with TRBJ1-2; 9 bases are a match to TRBD1. CDR3 length: 13 residues. Trimming cost V 6 bases and J 9 bases; bases outside gene matches: 8. CDR1 is KGHSH, CDR2 LQKENI, per germline.

The chain carries TRBV6-4 and TRBJ2-1; 13 bases agree with TRBD2. The CDR3 has 15 residues. CDR1 is MRHNA, CDR2 SNTAGT, per germline. Germline trimming cut 6 bases from V and 8 bases from J; bases unmatched to any gene: 7. CDR3 nucleotides: TGTGCCAGCAGCAGGACTAGCGGGAGTAAGGATGAGCAGTTCTTC. As protein: CASSRTSGSKDEQFF.